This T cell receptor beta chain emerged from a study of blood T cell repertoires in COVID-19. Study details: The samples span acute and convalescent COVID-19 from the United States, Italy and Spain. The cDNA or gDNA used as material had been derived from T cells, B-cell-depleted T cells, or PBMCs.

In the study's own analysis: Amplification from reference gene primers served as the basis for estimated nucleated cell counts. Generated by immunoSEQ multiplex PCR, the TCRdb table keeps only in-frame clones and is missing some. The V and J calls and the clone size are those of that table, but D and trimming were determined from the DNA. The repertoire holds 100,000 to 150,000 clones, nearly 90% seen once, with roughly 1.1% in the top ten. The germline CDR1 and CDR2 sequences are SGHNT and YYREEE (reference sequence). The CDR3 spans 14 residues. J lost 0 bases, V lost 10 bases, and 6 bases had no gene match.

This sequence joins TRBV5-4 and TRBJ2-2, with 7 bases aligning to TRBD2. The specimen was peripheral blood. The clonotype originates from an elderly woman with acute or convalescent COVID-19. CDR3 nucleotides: TGTGCCTCTGCGGGGGAAGCGAACACCGGGGAGCTGTTTTTT. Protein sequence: CASAGEANTGELFF.